The clone carrying this T cell receptor beta chain was observed a few times. Its antigen remains unknown. Germline V lookup: CDR1 SEHNR, CDR2 FQNEAQ (reference sequence). The CDR3 runs to 15 residues. The V gene end was trimmed by 5 bases and the J gene end by 8 bases; junction bases not matched to a gene: 10. The sample is drawn from a study of post-analysis software for immune sequencing data. Study background: Relapsing-remitting, secondary progressive and progressive-relapsing forms of multiple sclerosis all featured among disease courses.

Broader study findings: A significant reduction in normalized Chao1 diversity was observed in multiple sclerosis patients versus controls. By F measure, strong co-clustering occurred among samples prepared in the same batch. The study found TRBV5-6, TRBV5-1 and TRBV20-1 among a handful of TRBV segments more frequent in patients than controls.

Unique molecular identifiers were built into the TCR beta cDNA libraries. From approximately 1 to 10 million T cells, 400,000 to 500,000 cDNA molecules were obtained. MiXCR, applied by TCRdb to the PCR reads, yields one record per CDR3 protein. Among roughly 570,000 distinct CDR3 sequences listed, roughly 34% were seen once. The receptor was isolated from a girl between 2 and 17 years old with multiple sclerosis. Sequences were obtained from blood. The chain links TRBV7-9 to TRBJ1-2, with 11 bases lining up with TRBD1. The CDR3 DNA follows: TGTGCCAGCAGCGGACGGACAGGGGGCTTGGACGGCTACACCTTC. It specifies CASSGRTGGLDGYTF.